This T cell receptor (beta chain) appears in the sequencing data of a study of blood T cells in healthy people across ages. Per germline, CDR1 SGDLS and CDR2 YYNGEE. The CDR3 covers 16 residues. V lost 3 bases, J lost 1 base, and 7 bases stayed unmatched. Study-level results: Using unsorted PBMCs precluded a conclusive naive versus antigen-experienced comparison.

This clonotype has only a few counts. Its specificity is unknown. The sample, around 10 milliliters of peripheral blood, was drawn from each donor. The second PCR ran about 6 to 12 cycles with a sample-barcoded 5' primer and J-beta primers. TCRdb fed the 5' RACE reads into MiXCR, producing one record per CDR3 protein. Of over 1,500,000 distinct CDR3 sequences listed, around 40% were seen once; the top ten hold more than 20%. Material: blood. This sequence joins TRBV9 and TRBJ2-3, with 8 positions matching TRBD1. This TCR was recovered from a human donor in good health. The CDR3 loop is CASSASGGWGTDTQYF. As DNA, the CDR3 is TGTGCCAGCAGCGCCTCAGGGGGCTGGGGCACAGATACGCAGTATTTT.